This T cell receptor (beta chain) came from a study of long-term antiretroviral therapy in people with HIV. Study-level findings and limits: Spans of CDR3 length were tighter for HIV repertoires than for controls. Post-ART, diversity grew, though it stayed under transplant donor control levels. Regardless of time point, clones expanded before ART dominated the repertoire.

With regard to this clone: Its matching antigen is unknown.

After removal of 6 bases from V and 4 bases from J, the junction contained 14 bases not matched to a gene. Germline V CDR1 and CDR2: SNHLY, FYNNEI. The CDR3 has 17 amino acids. Version v3.0 of the immunoSEQ assay was performed at survey level. The table came from immunoSEQ multiplex PCR; TCRdb's copy has only in-frame clones and leaves some out. In the table there are 15,000 to 20,000 clones, around 74% of which are singletons. The sequence was obtained from a man aged 25-45 years with HIV. The chain has TRBV2 and TRBJ1-4; 7 nucleotides match TRBD1. This sample comprised unsorted PBMCs, obtained at the start of antiretroviral therapy. Here the CDR3 DNA reads TGTGCCAGCAGCAACGACAGGGTGCAACTGAGTAATGAAAAACTGTTTTTT. This sequence encodes CASSNDRVQLSNEKLFF.